This TCR beta chain emerged from a study of blood T cell repertoires in COVID-19. Study information: The samples span acute and convalescent COVID-19 from the United States, Italy and Spain. T cells, B-cell-depleted T cells, or PBMCs supplied cDNA or gDNA.

In the original processing: Estimated nucleated cell counts came from reference gene primer amplification. Generated by immunoSEQ multiplex PCR, the TCRdb table keeps only in-frame clones and is missing some. That table furnishes V, J and clone size, whereas the DNA furnished D and trimming. The sample carries about 70,000 clones, about four fifths recorded once. From germline, CDR1 is LGHDT and CDR2 YNNKEL (reference sequence). With 4 bases clipped from V and 8 bases from J, the junction kept 6 bases outside the gene matches. CDR3 length: 14 residues. Source material: peripheral blood. This rearrangement joins TRBV3-1 (or the pseudogene TRBV3-2) to TRBJ1-2; 11 bases match TRBD1. This receptor was obtained from a human donor in a cohort sampled during active COVID-19. The CDR3 bases are TGTGCCAGCAGCCCCGGACAGGGGGCAAAAGGCTACACCTTC. Translated: CASSPGQGAKGYTF.